Shown below are 27 T cell receptor beta chains from a single sample sequenced in a study of cytomegalovirus exposure and HLA in healthy donors. Vbeta (60) and Jbeta (13) primers were used in the PCR. The assay was immunoSEQ multiplex PCR, and TCRdb's table has in-frame clones only and misses some. The profile shows around 70,000 clones, about three quarters of them singletons. Sequencing used PBMCs. These receptors all stem from a male donor in good health and CMV-seropositive.

The J gene is TRBJ1-1, the V gene TRBV7-2; TRBD1 matches 10 bases. Unmatched junction bases numbered 4, after V lost 1 base and J lost 5 bases. This CDR3 region has 15 residues. CDR1 and CDR2 (germline): SGHTA, FQGNSA. The CDR3: CASSLVGDRGTEAFF. The CDR3 bases are TGTGCCAGCAGCTTAGTTGGGGACAGGGGAACTGAAGCTTTCTTT.

This chain connects TRBV4-1 to TRBJ1-1; the match to TRBD1 covers 7 bases. This CDR3 contains 16 residues. Germline V lookup: CDR1 MGHRA, CDR2 YSYEKL. With V trimmed by 1 base and J by 3 bases, 8 bases remained unmatched. CDR3 nucleotide sequence: TGCGCCAGCAGCCAAGCTCGCGGAGGGGGCCACACTGAAGCTTTCTTT. Translated, it gives CASSQARGGGHTEAFF.

This chain uses TRBV5-4 with TRBJ2-7; 13 bases map to TRBD2. This CDR3 contains 16 residues. Germline loops: CDR1 SGHNT, CDR2 YYREEE (reference sequence). V was clipped by 4 bases and J by 1 base; unmatched bases: 5. The CDR3 reads CASSVETSGRSYEQYF. CDR3 sequence (DNA): TGTGCCAGCAGCGTGGAGACTAGCGGGAGGTCCTACGAGCAGTACTTC.

This chain links TRBV7-8 with TRBJ2-3, with D hard to call. V was clipped by 2 bases and J by 0 bases, with 15 bases between them. The germline gives CDR1 SGHVS, CDR2 FQNEAQ. The CDR3 loop spans 17 amino acids. This CDR3 is CASSLTRAPPSTDTQYF. The CDR3 nucleotides read TGTGCCAGCAGCTTAACGCGCGCCCCGCCAAGCACAGATACGCAGTATTTT.

The V and J genes are TRBV7-2 and TRBJ2-6, with 7 bases that match TRBD2. The trim removed 5 bases at V and 1 base at J, leaving 11 bases unmatched. This CDR3 is 18 amino acids long. From germline, CDR1 is SGHTA and CDR2 FQGNSA. The CDR3 spells CASSGSREGFSGANVLTF. In nucleotides, the CDR3 is TGTGCCAGCAGCGGATCCAGGGAGGGATTTTCTGGGGCCAACGTCCTGACTTTC.

This chain joins TRBV15 and TRBJ1-1, with TRBD1 matching over 10 bases. Germline CDR1 reads LNHNV; CDR2 reads YYDKDF (reference sequence). The CDR3 is made up of 14 amino acids. Unmatched junction bases numbered 4, after V lost 4 bases and J lost 5 bases. In nucleotides, the CDR3 is TGTGCCACCAGCATCAGGACAGGGGGGACTGAAGCTTTCTTT. It translates to CATSIRTGGTEAFF.

The V and J genes are TRBV23-1 and TRBJ1-5; 8 positions agree with TRBD1. TRBV23-1 is flagged as an ORF with uncertain function. V was pared by 4 bases and J by 1 base, with 6 bases of the junction left unmatched. The length of the CDR3 is 16 residues. The CDR3 bases are TGCGCCAGCAGTCGAGCAGGGGGCAGGAGCAATCAGCCCCAGCATTTT. Residues: CASSRAGGRSNQPQHF.

CDR3 sequence: CAVSGGRNYGYTF. CDR3 DNA: TGTGCCGTATCAGGGGGTCGGAACTATGGCTACACCTTC. The V gene is TRBV28, the J gene TRBJ1-2; 7 bases are a match to TRBD1. Germline values: CDR1 MDHEN, CDR2 SYDVKM. This CDR3 is 13 amino acids long. The V gene end was trimmed by 11 bases and the J gene end by 2 bases; junction bases not matched to a gene: 8.

J is TRBJ2-1 and V is TRBV6-1; 11 bases map to TRBD2. J lost 7 bases, V lost 3 bases, and 8 bases had no gene match. This CDR3 region has 16 residues. In germline, CDR1 is MNHNS, CDR2 SASEGT. CDR3 in DNA: TGTGCCAGCAGTGAGTCGATAGCGGGGGGGTTAAATGAGCAGTTCTTC. Translated, it gives CASSESIAGGLNEQFF.

Only a few counts were recorded for this clone. The chain is built from TRBV7-9 and TRBJ1-2, with D tentatively TRBD1 (5 bases). CDR3 length: 13 amino acids. V lost 2 bases, J lost 6 bases, and 10 bases lay in between. Per the germline V gene, CDR1 is SEHNR and CDR2 is FQNEAQ (reference sequence). CDR3 region: CASSLFGGNGYTF. CDR3 DNA: TGTGCCAGCAGCTTATTCGGGGGGAATGGCTACACCTTC.

The chain links TRBV6-4 to TRBJ1-2; maybe TRBD1 (5 bases). Deletions cut 2 bases from V and 7 bases from J, with 20 bases between. Germline-derived CDR1 and CDR2 are MRHNA and SNTAGT. The CDR3 totals 16 residues. For the CDR3, the DNA is TGTGCCAGCAGTGACAAAAGTCGGGGACGGGGGATTGGCTACACCTTC. Its translation: CASSDKSRGRGIGYTF.

In its sample, this clone was seen once. The chain has TRBV7-9 and TRBJ2-2; tentatively, D is TRBD1 (8 bases). V shed 1 base and J shed 4 bases, with 16 bases lying between them. The CDR3 spans 17 residues. Germline values: CDR1 SEHNR, CDR2 FQNEAQ (reference sequence). The chain's CDR3 is CASSLERTGRGTGELFF. The CDR3 DNA reads TGTGCCAGCAGCTTAGAACGGACAGGGAGGGGCACCGGGGAGCTGTTTTTT. Looking up the rest from reference TRBV7-9 and TRBJ2-2 gives the full variable domain: DTGVSQNPRHKITKRGQNVTFRCDPISEHNRLYWYRQTLGQGPEFLTYFQNEAQLEKSRLLSDRFSAERPKGSFSTLEIQRTEQGDSAMYLCASSLERTGRGTGELFFGEGSRLTVL.

The chain couples TRBV15 to TRBJ1-4, with D possibly being TRBD1 (6 bases). CDR1 is LNHNV and CDR2 is YYDKDF in the germline V gene (reference sequence). V dropped 4 bases and J dropped 7 bases, with 16 bases sitting between them. CDR3 length equals 15 residues. The CDR3 DNA is TGTGCCACCAGCAAGGGGGGGCAGGGTGGTGAAAAACTGTTTTTT. Residues: CATSKGGQGGEKLFF.

The chain couples TRBV6-1 to TRBJ2-1; the match to TRBD2 covers 10 bases. There are 15 residues in the CDR3. The junction had 7 bases not matched to a gene; V was cut back by 2 bases and J by 9 bases. CDR1 is MNHNS, CDR2 SASEGT, per germline. CDR3 DNA sequence: TGTGCCAGCAGTGAAAGGCTAGCGGGAGTAGGTGAGCAGTTCTTC. Translation: CASSERLAGVGEQFF.

The table lists this clone with a few counts. The V gene is TRBV19, the J gene TRBJ1-1; 7 bases match TRBD1. CDR3 size: 13 residues. Per germline, CDR1 LNHDA and CDR2 SQIVND (reference sequence). V lost 9 bases to trimming and J lost 3 bases; unmatched junction nucleotides: 7. As DNA, the CDR3 is TGTGCCAGCGCCCAGACAGGGTACACTGAAGCTTTCTTT. This codes for CASAQTGYTEAFF. The variable domain in full, completed from reference TRBV19 and TRBJ1-1, reads DGGITQSPKYLFRKEGQNVTLSCEQNLNHDAMYWYRQDPGQGLRLIYYSQIVNDFQKGDIAEGYSVSREKKESFPLTVTSAQKNPTAFYLCASAQTGYTEAFFGQGTRLTVV.

The count of this clone is one. V gene TRBV5-1 combines with J gene TRBJ2-5, with no clear D. There are 14 residues in the CDR3. CDR1 and CDR2 (germline): SGHRS, YFSETQ. Trimming removed 0 bases from V and 5 bases from J, with 11 bases in between. The CDR3 DNA reads as TGCGCCAGCAGCTTGGTGGCAGGAAAGGAGACCCAGTACTTC. Translating gives CASSLVAGKETQYF.

This clone was found a few times. The chain carries TRBV30 and TRBJ2-7; TRBD1 aligns across 10 bases. The CDR3 contains 12 residues. V shed 5 bases, J shed 7 bases, and the junction held 5 bases outside the gene matches. Per germline, CDR1 GTSNPN and CDR2 SVGIG (reference sequence). CDR3 coding DNA: TGTGCCTGGGACAGGGGGCCTCGTGAGCAGTACTTC. Its protein product is CAWDRGPREQYF.

The V call is TRBV7-9, the J call TRBJ2-1; 7 positions agree with TRBD2. The V and J ends lost 7 bases and 2 bases, in that order; junction bases with no gene match: 11. The germline gives CDR1 SEHNR, CDR2 FQNEAQ (reference sequence). The CDR3 covers 16 residues. CDR3 coding DNA: TGTGCCAGCAACACCCCACCTAGCGGACCCTACAATGAGCAGTTCTTC. This codes for CASNTPPSGPYNEQFF.

The chain combines TRBV5-1 with TRBJ2-5; no reliable D call. The V gene lost 1 base and the J gene lost 5 bases, with 6 bases spanning the gap. CDR1 and CDR2 (germline): SGHRS, YFSETQ. CDR3 length: 12 amino acids. DNA for the CDR3: TGCGCCAGCAGCTTGTATTCGGAGACCCAGTACTTC. Residues: CASSLYSETQYF.

This clone was seen more than once but under ten times. The V gene is TRBV5-4, the J gene TRBJ1-2; 11 positions agree with TRBD1. Unmatched junction bases numbered 8, after V lost 4 bases and J lost 6 bases. Germline CDR1 reads SGHNT; CDR2 reads YYREEE (reference sequence). The CDR3 sequence is 15 residues long. The DNA for the CDR3 is TGTGCCAGCAGCCGGATACCGGGACAGGGGGATGGCTACACCTTC. Protein sequence: CASSRIPGQGDGYTF.

This chain links TRBV7-3 with TRBJ2-7; 7 nucleotides align to TRBD1. CDR3 length: 14 residues. In germline, CDR1 is SGHTA, CDR2 FQGTGA. The trim removed 5 bases at V and 2 bases at J, leaving 6 bases unmatched. CDR3 DNA sequence: TGTGCCAGCAGCCCGGACAGGAACCCCTACGAGCAGTACTTC. Encoded protein: CASSPDRNPYEQYF. The full variable domain, rest sourced from reference TRBV7-3 and TRBJ2-7, is GAGVSQTPSNKVTEKGKYVELRCDPISGHTALYWYRQSLGQGPEFLIYFQGTGAADDSGLPNDRFFAVRPEGSVSTLKIQRTERGDSAVYLCASSPDRNPYEQYFGPGTRLTVT.

The rearrangement uses TRBV2 and TRBJ2-1, with 8 bases lining up with TRBD1. The CDR3 extends over 13 amino acids. V dropped 7 bases and J dropped 8; count of bases not matched to a gene: 7. The germline gives CDR1 SNHLY, CDR2 FYNNEI. The CDR3 here is CASKRRGPDEQFF. The CDR3 DNA reads as TGTGCCAGCAAGCGCAGGGGGCCGGATGAGCAGTTCTTC.

About this clone: One end of the junction is discordant with germline, which a read error may explain. The chain is built from TRBV2 and TRBJ1-1, with D unresolved. Germline assignment: CDR1 SNHLY and CDR2 FYNNEI. The CDR3 has 13 amino acids. The CDR3 spells CASSDQMNTEAFF. The DNA of the CDR3 is TGTGCTAGCAGTGACCAGATGAACACTGAAGCTTTCTTT.

This chain uses TRBV7-9 with TRBJ2-1, with TRBD2 matching over 13 bases. This CDR3 contains 17 residues. The V gene end was trimmed by 3 bases and the J gene end by 0 bases; junction bases not matched to a gene: 2. Germline CDR1 reads SEHNR; CDR2 reads FQNEAQ (reference sequence). The CDR3: CASSFRTSGSSYNEQFF. The CDR3 DNA reads as TGTGCCAGCAGCTTCCGGACTAGCGGGAGCTCCTACAATGAGCAGTTCTTC.

The chain is built from TRBV21-1 and TRBJ1-2. TRBV21-1 is a recognized pseudogene. The CDR3 runs to 14 residues. The CDR3 DNA follows: TGTGCCAGCAGGCCGGAGGAAGCCTTCTATGGCTACACCTTC. Translated: CASRPEEAFYGYTF.

This chain joins TRBV6-1 and TRBJ2-7; D perhaps matches TRBD2 (6 bases). Trimming removed 7 bases at V and 0 bases at J, with 13 bases between. Germline loops: CDR1 MNHNS, CDR2 SASEGT. There are 14 residues in the CDR3. CDR3 protein: CASMAGGASYEQYF. In DNA, the CDR3 is TGTGCCAGCATGGCTGGAGGGGCCTCCTACGAGCAGTACTTC.

This clone was found a few times. CDR3 sequence (DNA): TGTGCCAGCAGCTTGAGACACGGCTTTTACGAGCAGTACTTC. It codes for CASSLRHGFYEQYF. The chain joins TRBV5-8 to TRBJ2-7; D unresolved. V was cut by 1 base and J by 4 bases, with 12 bases left in between. This CDR3 is 14 amino acids long. The V gene's germline CDR1 is SGHTS and CDR2 YDEGEE.